Listed below are T cell receptor beta chains from one sample, sequenced in a study of T cell repertoires in cytomegalovirus infection. MiXCR, run by TCRdb on the reads, gives a single entry per CDR3 protein. Altogether approximately 990,000 distinct CDR3 sequences are present, about 33% being singletons, with the ten largest covering 13%. These receptors' targets are unknown. Sequenced material: cultured CD8+ T cells from PBMCs, taken from culture after CMV antigen stimulation. The source of these receptors is a human donor in good health (CMV status not recorded). Some clones in this sample may be carry-over from other donors' samples. The CDR3 runs from the conserved cysteine through the conserved F or W. Fields, in order: CDR3 protein, CDR3 DNA, clone size, J gene, D gene, V gene. A D gene is named only where the DNA matches it firmly. Some rows mark clone size as missing; the rest say once, few, many or name a class of expanded clone.

CDR3aa: CSASREGGLPYNEQFF; CDR3nt: TGCAGTGCTTCCCGTGAGGGGGGGTTACCCTACAATGAGCAGTTCTTC; abundance: .; j_gene: TRBJ2-1; d_gene: .; v_gene: TRBV20-1
CDR3aa: CASSSGQGGWLYTF; CDR3nt: TGTGCCAGTAGTTCCGGACAGGGGGGATGGTTGTACACCTTC; abundance: .; j_gene: TRBJ1-2; d_gene: TRBD1; v_gene: TRBV19
CDR3aa: CASSHREGIYNEQFF; CDR3nt: TGTGCCAGCAGCCACAGGGAAGGAATCTACAATGAGCAGTTCTTC; abundance: few; j_gene: TRBJ2-1; d_gene: .; v_gene: TRBV11-3
CDR3aa: CASRVGNSYNEQFF; CDR3nt: TGTGCCAGCAGAGTGGGGAACTCCTACAATGAGCAGTTCTTC; abundance: .; j_gene: TRBJ2-1; d_gene: .; v_gene: TRBV6-1
CDR3aa: CSVLPPYQETQYF; CDR3nt: TGCAGCGTCCTACCCCCGTACCAAGAGACCCAGTACTTC; abundance: few; j_gene: TRBJ2-5; d_gene: .; v_gene: TRBV29-1
CDR3aa: CASSQDISSSSGGARTQYF; CDR3nt: TGTGCCAGCAGCCAAGATATCTCATCTTCTAGCGGGGGGGCCCGGACGCAGTATTTT; abundance: few; j_gene: TRBJ2-3; d_gene: TRBD2; v_gene: TRBV3-1
CDR3aa: CATSSWRERGDTQYF; CDR3nt: TGTGCCACCAGCAGTTGGCGGGAGAGGGGAGATACGCAGTATTTT; abundance: few; j_gene: TRBJ2-3; d_gene: TRBD2; v_gene: TRBV24-1
CDR3aa: CASSPQRTGGNEKLFF; CDR3nt: TGTGCCAGCAGCCCCCAGCGGACAGGGGGAAATGAAAAACTGTTTTTT; abundance: few; j_gene: TRBJ1-4; d_gene: TRBD1; v_gene: TRBV9
CDR3aa: CASRENRGGRTEAFF; CDR3nt: TGTGCCAGCAGGGAAAACAGGGGAGGGAGGACTGAAGCTTTCTTT; abundance: many; j_gene: TRBJ1-1; d_gene: TRBD1; v_gene: TRBV7-2
CDR3aa: CASSQEPAMTEAFF; CDR3nt: TGCGCCAGCAGCCAAGAACCAGCAATGACTGAAGCTTTCTTT; abundance: few; j_gene: TRBJ1-1; d_gene: .; v_gene: TRBV4-1
CDR3aa: CASSNNLFSDANTGELFF; CDR3nt: TGTGCCAGCAGCAATAATTTGTTTAGCGACGCGAACACCGGGGAGCTGTTTTTT; abundance: .; j_gene: TRBJ2-2; d_gene: .; v_gene: TRBV7-6
CDR3aa: CASSLAVGEGRDEQLF; CDR3nt: TGTGCCAGCAGCTTAGCCGTCGGTGAGGGTCGGGATGAGCAGTTATTC; abundance: once; j_gene: TRBJ2-1; d_gene: .; v_gene: TRBV7-6
CDR3aa: CASSLRGQGIYNYGYTF; CDR3nt: TGTGCCAGCAGCTTGAGGGGACAGGGGATCTACAACTATGGCTACACCTTC; abundance: .; j_gene: TRBJ1-2; d_gene: TRBD1; v_gene: TRBV5-4
CDR3aa: CASSQGEGGRYNEQFF; CDR3nt: TGTGCCAGCAGCCAGGGGGAGGGGGGGAGGTACAATGAGCAGTTCTTC; abundance: .; j_gene: TRBJ2-1; d_gene: .; v_gene: TRBV9
CDR3aa: CASSPDRSPTDTQYF; CDR3nt: TGTGCTAGCAGCCCAGACAGGAGCCCCACAGATACGCAGTATTTT; abundance: many; j_gene: TRBJ2-3; d_gene: .; v_gene: TRBV7-7
CDR3aa: CASSELSGRTEAFF; CDR3nt: TGTGCCAGCAGTGAATTGTCAGGCAGGACTGAAGCTTTCTTT; abundance: few; j_gene: TRBJ1-1; d_gene: .; v_gene: TRBV6-1
CDR3aa: CASKGGGYNEQFF; CDR3nt: TGTGCCAGCAAAGGGGGGGGGTACAATGAGCAGTTCTTC; abundance: .; j_gene: TRBJ2-1; d_gene: .; v_gene: TRBV27
CDR3aa: CASSQRGRDRGEQYF; CDR3nt: TGCGCCAGCAGCCAAAGAGGCCGGGACAGAGGCGAGCAGTACTTC; abundance: few; j_gene: TRBJ2-7; d_gene: TRBD1; v_gene: TRBV4-3
CDR3aa: CASSQEAVPHTQYF; CDR3nt: TGCGCCAGCAGCCAAGAGGCCGTCCCTCATACGCAGTATTTT; abundance: .; j_gene: TRBJ2-3; d_gene: .; v_gene: TRBV4-1
CDR3aa: CASSQEYRQGNTEAFF; CDR3nt: TGCGCCAGCAGCCAAGAGTATCGACAGGGCAACACTGAAGCTTTCTTT; abundance: .; j_gene: TRBJ1-1; d_gene: TRBD1; v_gene: TRBV4-3
CDR3aa: CASSEFEILNQPQHF; CDR3nt: TGTGCCAGCAGTGAATTCGAGATCCTCAATCAGCCCCAGCATTTT; abundance: .; j_gene: TRBJ1-5; d_gene: .; v_gene: TRBV6-1
CDR3aa: CASSPPPGQANTGELFF; CDR3nt: TGTGCCAGCTCACCTCCTCCAGGACAGGCGAACACCGGGGAGCTGTTTTTT; abundance: .; j_gene: TRBJ2-2; d_gene: TRBD1; v_gene: TRBV18
CDR3aa: CASSWGGGPEQYF; CDR3nt: TGTGCCAGCAGTTGGGGAGGGGGGCCTGAGCAGTACTTC; abundance: .; j_gene: TRBJ2-7; d_gene: .; v_gene: TRBV27
CDR3aa: CASSSQTGGHGYTF; CDR3nt: TGTGCCAGCAGCTCCCAGACAGGGGGACATGGCTACACCTTC; abundance: many; j_gene: TRBJ1-2; d_gene: TRBD1; v_gene: TRBV7-9
CDR3aa: CASSHQQGNGYTF; CDR3nt: TGCGCCAGCAGCCACCAACAGGGAAATGGCTACACCTTC; abundance: .; j_gene: TRBJ1-2; d_gene: .; v_gene: TRBV4-1
CDR3aa: CASSISGRYPLQETQYF; CDR3nt: TGTGCCAGCAGCATATCGGGACGCTATCCTCTCCAAGAGACCCAGTACTTC; abundance: .; j_gene: TRBJ2-5; d_gene: .; v_gene: TRBV7-3
CDR3aa: CASSMGQGVDEAFF; CDR3nt: TGTGCCAGTAGTATGGGACAGGGAGTGGATGAAGCTTTCTTT; abundance: .; j_gene: TRBJ1-1; d_gene: TRBD1; v_gene: TRBV19
CDR3aa: CARTIGGDRDQPQHF; CDR3nt: TGTGCCAGAACCATTGGGGGGGACAGAGATCAGCCCCAGCATTTT; abundance: .; j_gene: TRBJ1-5; d_gene: TRBD1; v_gene: TRBV5-3
CDR3aa: CASSPTESTDTQYF; CDR3nt: TGTGCCAGCAGCCCGACAGAAAGCACAGATACGCAGTATTTT; abundance: once; j_gene: TRBJ2-3; d_gene: .; v_gene: TRBV11-2
CDR3aa: CASSLRGEVEKLFF; CDR3nt: TGTGCCAGCAGCCTCAGGGGGGAGGTAGAAAAACTGTTTTTT; abundance: many; j_gene: TRBJ1-4; d_gene: TRBD1; v_gene: TRBV7-2
CDR3aa: CASTSVGGIGEQYF; CDR3nt: TGTGCCAGCACCTCTGTTGGGGGGATCGGCGAGCAGTACTTC; abundance: many; j_gene: TRBJ2-7; d_gene: .; v_gene: TRBV7-9
CDR3aa: CSARDELGVIAGGASYNEQFF; CDR3nt: TGCAGTGCTAGAGATGAATTGGGGGTAATTGCCGGGGGGGCTTCCTACAATGAGCAGTTCTTC; abundance: few; j_gene: TRBJ2-1; d_gene: TRBD2; v_gene: TRBV20-1
CDR3aa: CASLPRPAASGYTF; CDR3nt: TGTGCCAGCCTTCCTCGGCCGGCGGCCTCCGGCTACACCTTC; abundance: .; j_gene: TRBJ1-2; d_gene: .; v_gene: TRBV6-1
CDR3aa: CASSPFGDRIQETQYF; CDR3nt: TGTGCCAGCAGCCCTTTTGGGGACAGGATTCAAGAGACCCAGTACTTC; abundance: many; j_gene: TRBJ2-5; d_gene: TRBD1; v_gene: TRBV7-8
CDR3aa: CASSSFGTEDYNEQFF; CDR3nt: TGTGCCAGCAGTTCATTCGGGACAGAAGATTACAATGAGCAGTTCTTC; abundance: .; j_gene: TRBJ2-1; d_gene: TRBD1; v_gene: TRBV27
CDR3aa: CATQGLAGGRSTGELFF; CDR3nt: TGTGCCACTCAGGGACTAGCGGGGGGGCGTAGCACCGGGGAGCTGTTTTTT; abundance: .; j_gene: TRBJ2-2; d_gene: TRBD2; v_gene: TRBV12-3/TRBV12-4
CDR3aa: CASSSRGGTGEKLFF; CDR3nt: TGTGCCAGCAGTTCCCGAGGGGGGACAGGCGAAAAACTGTTTTTT; abundance: .; j_gene: TRBJ1-4; d_gene: TRBD1; v_gene: TRBV28
CDR3aa: CAISRTYPSVQYF; CDR3nt: TGTGCCATCAGTAGGACTTATCCCTCAGTTCAGTACTTC; abundance: .; j_gene: TRBJ2-5; d_gene: .; v_gene: TRBV10-3
CDR3aa: CASSFAGGEQFF; CDR3nt: TGTGCCAGCAGTTTCGCAGGGGGTGAGCAGTTCTTC; abundance: .; j_gene: TRBJ2-1; d_gene: TRBD1; v_gene: TRBV27
CDR3aa: CASSVEGLDADTQYF; CDR3nt: TGTGCCAGCAGCGTAGAAGGACTAGATGCAGATACGCAGTATTTT; abundance: .; j_gene: TRBJ2-3; d_gene: TRBD2; v_gene: TRBV9
CDR3aa: CSARDLKDHTEAFF; CDR3nt: TGCAGTGCTAGAGATCTCAAGGACCACACTGAAGCTTTCTTT; abundance: .; j_gene: TRBJ1-1; d_gene: .; v_gene: TRBV20-1
CDR3aa: CASSFGQDEAFF; CDR3nt: TGTGCCAGCAGCTTTGGACAGGATGAAGCTTTCTTT; abundance: few; j_gene: TRBJ1-1; d_gene: TRBD1; v_gene: TRBV7-9
CDR3aa: CASSLADRGHRGNTIYF; CDR3nt: TGTGCCAGCAGCTTAGCAGACAGGGGGCATCGTGGAAACACCATATATTTT; abundance: .; j_gene: TRBJ1-3; d_gene: TRBD1; v_gene: TRBV7-9
CDR3aa: CASSYSSGFSGELFF; CDR3nt: TGTGCCAGCAGTTACTCCTCAGGGTTTTCCGGGGAGCTGTTTTTT; abundance: many; j_gene: TRBJ2-2; d_gene: .; v_gene: TRBV6-2/TRBV6-3
CDR3aa: CASSSWMNSPLHF; CDR3nt: TGTGCCAGCAGTTCCTGGATGAATTCACCCCTCCACTTT; abundance: .; j_gene: TRBJ1-6; d_gene: .; v_gene: TRBV27
CDR3aa: CASSYPVAGAFNEQFF; CDR3nt: TGTGCCAGCAGTTACCCCGTAGCGGGGGCCTTCAATGAGCAGTTCTTC; abundance: .; j_gene: TRBJ2-1; d_gene: TRBD2; v_gene: TRBV6-2/TRBV6-3
CDR3aa: CASSPQTRRDRNTQYF; CDR3nt: TGTGCCAGCAGCCCGCAGACCCGGAGGGATAGGAATACGCAGTATTTT; abundance: few; j_gene: TRBJ2-3; d_gene: .; v_gene: TRBV7-9
CDR3aa: CSVQSAGGTGELFF; CDR3nt: TGCAGCGTCCAATCCGCGGGGGGTACCGGGGAGCTGTTTTTT; abundance: .; j_gene: TRBJ2-2; d_gene: TRBD2; v_gene: TRBV29-1
CDR3aa: CASGVTPLHF; CDR3nt: TGTGCCAGCGGAGTTACACCCCTCCACTTT; abundance: few; j_gene: TRBJ1-6; d_gene: .; v_gene: TRBV6-2/TRBV6-3
CDR3aa: CASSPDGSEIMHEQFF; CDR3nt: TGTGCCAGCAGCCCGGACGGATCTGAAATAATGCATGAGCAGTTCTTC; abundance: few; j_gene: TRBJ2-1; d_gene: .; v_gene: TRBV12-3/TRBV12-4